This T cell receptor beta chain was sequenced during a study of post-analysis software for immune sequencing data. About the research overall: Disease trajectories encompassed relapsing-remitting, secondary progressive and progressive-relapsing multiple sclerosis. Study-wide results and caveats: Higher frequency in patients than in controls was seen for roughly five TRBV segments, with TRBV5-6, TRBV5-1 and TRBV20-1 among them. When the samples were clustered directly with F measure, those that had been prepared in the same batch showed strong co-clustering. Significantly lower normalized Chao1 diversity was found in patients with multiple sclerosis relative to controls.

CDR3 length: 14 residues. Trimming removed 5 bases at V and 2 bases at J, with 12 bases between. The authors incorporated unique molecular identifiers into the TCR beta cDNA libraries. The authors obtained approximately 540,000 cDNA molecules from approximately 1 to 10 million T cells. MiXCR was run by TCRdb on the PCR reads, yielding one entry per CDR3 protein. The profile covers about 810,000 distinct CDR3 sequences, with about 57% appearing a single time and about 4.8% taken by the ten largest. For this clonotype: Antigen specificity is unknown.

Material: blood. This chain joins TRBV12-3 or TRBV12-4 and TRBJ1-1; no clear D gene. This TCR was recovered from a girl between 5 and 17 years old with multiple sclerosis. DNA of the CDR3: TGTGCCAGCAGTCTGGACGGAACAAACACTGAAGCTTTCTTT. Encoded protein: CASSLDGTNTEAFF.